These 27 T cell receptor beta chains came from one sample sequenced in a study of Ad26.COV2.S vaccination and SARS-CoV-2 variants. Profiling relied on immunoSEQ multiplex PCR, and the TCRdb table lists in-frame clones only, not all of them. The data show 400,000 to 500,000 clones, with nearly 90% seen just once and 2.5% held by the top ten. Treatment noted: roughly 18 received Ad26.COV2.S at low or high dose, single or two shots; five or six received placebo; per-sample allocation not given. Repertoires come from day 63 after the first vaccine or placebo injection. Sequenced here: peripheral blood, sampled in a trial of Ad26.COV2.S vaccine versus placebo. The receptor set was obtained from a person between 18 and 60 years old who received the Ad26.COV2.S COVID-19 vaccine or a placebo.

The count of this clone is one. This chain connects TRBV4-1 to TRBJ2-5; TRBD1 aligns across 8 bases. The V segment lost 5 bases and the J segment 0 bases; nucleotides outside the gene matches: 8. The CDR3 has 16 residues. The germline gives CDR1 MGHRA, CDR2 YSYEKL. The CDR3 loop reads CASSSRQGIYQETQYF. The CDR3 coding sequence is TGCGCCAGCAGCTCCAGACAGGGGATCTACCAAGAGACCCAGTACTTC.

The chain carries TRBV7-2 and TRBJ2-1; 11 bases map to TRBD2. Germline V gives CDR1 SGHTA, CDR2 FQGNSA. Germline trimming cut 4 bases from V and 14 bases from J; bases unmatched to any gene: 16. This CDR3 has 16 amino acids. The CDR3 here is CASSSDGTSGRRVEFF. CDR3 DNA: TGTGCCAGCAGCTCAGATGGGACTAGCGGACGAAGGGTGGAGTTCTTC.

This chain joins TRBV3-1 (or the pseudogene TRBV3-2) and TRBJ1-3; 7 nucleotides match TRBD1. Germline assignment: CDR1 LGHDT and CDR2 YNNKEL (reference sequence). The CDR3 totals 18 residues. Losses at the gene ends were 3 bases for V and 4 bases for J; bases not matched to a gene: 15. CDR3 residues: CASSHLRAWDSPGNTIYF. The CDR3 bases are TGTGCCAGCAGCCACCTGAGAGCCTGGGACAGCCCCGGAAACACCATATATTTT.

The J gene is TRBJ2-2, the V gene TRBV9, with TRBD1 matching 8 bases. CDR3 size: 17 residues. Germline lookup yields CDR1 SGDLS and CDR2 YYNGEE. Trimming took 0 bases from V and 3 from J; bases not matched to a gene: 7. CDR3: CASSVDPGTGYTGELFF. In nucleotides, the CDR3 is TGTGCCAGCAGCGTAGATCCAGGGACAGGCTACACCGGGGAGCTGTTTTTT. Using reference TRBV9 and TRBJ2-2 for the parts outside the CDR3, the full variable domain is DSGVTQTPKHLITATGQRVTLRCSPRSGDLSVYWYQQSLDQGLQFLIQYYNGEERAKGNILERFSAQQFPDLHSELNLSSLELGDSALYFCASSVDPGTGYTGELFFGEGSRLTVL.

This chain joins TRBV7-2 and TRBJ2-1; no firm D call. The V gene lost 2 bases and the J gene lost 5 bases, with 10 bases spanning the gap. CDR1 and CDR2 from the germline V gene are SGHTA and FQGNSA. The CDR3 spans 14 residues. CDR3 sequence reads: CASSLRTLNNEQFF. The CDR3 nucleotides read TGTGCCAGCAGCTTAAGGACCCTAAACAATGAGCAGTTCTTC.

The chain couples TRBV5-1 to TRBJ1-1; 7 bases map to TRBD1. Germline CDR1 and CDR2: SGHRS and YFSETQ. The CDR3 is 14 amino acids. V shed 2 bases, J shed 1 base, and the junction held 2 bases outside the gene matches. The CDR3 sequence: CASSFPGGNTEAFF. In DNA, the CDR3 is TGCGCCAGCAGCTTTCCAGGGGGGAACACTGAAGCTTTCTTT.

J is TRBJ1-4 and V is TRBV7-2; D is perhaps TRBD1 (6 bases). V lost 6 bases to trimming and J lost 7 bases, with 12 bases between them. This CDR3 region has 13 residues. Germline V gene sequence: CDR1 SGHTA, CDR2 FQGNSA. Here the CDR3 reads CASRGGAGEKLFF. Here the CDR3 DNA reads TGTGCCAGCAGAGGGGGGGCGGGTGAAAAACTGTTTTTT.

This chain connects TRBV7-2 to TRBJ2-3; TRBD2 is a possible D gene (6 bases). V was clipped by 6 bases and J by 14 bases, with 15 bases between them. This CDR3 has 11 residues. Germline CDR1 reads SGHTA; CDR2 reads FQGNSA. CDR3 region: CASSHMTRWYF. The DNA for the CDR3 is TGTGCCAGCAGTCATATGACTAGGTGGTATTTT. The whole variable domain, filled in from reference TRBV7-2 and TRBJ2-3, reads GAGVSQSPSNKVTEKGKDVELRCDPISGHTALYWYRQSLGQGLEFLIYFQGNSAPDKSGLPSDRFSAERTGGSVSTLTIQRTQQEDSAVYLCASSHMTRWYFGPGTRLTVL.

V is TRBV12-3 or TRBV12-4 and J is TRBJ2-1, with D unresolved. V lost 4 bases, J lost 6 bases, and 10 bases lay in between. The CDR3 consists of 13 residues. CDR3 nucleotides: TGTGCCAGCAGTTCCCCCTGGGCCAATGAGCAGTTCTTC. Its protein product is CASSSPWANEQFF.

This clone was observed a few times. This chain connects TRBV2 to TRBJ1-1; TRBD1 might be the D (5 bases). Germline V gene sequence: CDR1 SNHLY, CDR2 FYNNEI. This CDR3 region has 15 residues. V was clipped by 3 bases and J by 6 bases, with 17 bases between them. The CDR3 nucleotides read TGTGCCAGCAGTGAGTTGCAGGGTGAAATCGCTGAAGCTTTCTTT. It encodes CASSELQGEIAEAFF.

The rearrangement joins TRBV4-3 to TRBJ2-1, with a weak D call TRBD2 (5 bases). The germline gives CDR1 LGHNA, CDR2 YSLEER. Trimming pared 2 bases from V and 8 bases from J, leaving 16 bases between. The CDR3 has 15 residues. CDR3: CASSQKGGTNYEQFF. DNA of the CDR3: TGCGCCAGCAGCCAAAAAGGAGGAACTAACTATGAGCAGTTCTTC.

Worth noting for this clone: The sample contains more than one DNA sequence encoding this CDR3. The chain carries TRBV27 and TRBJ2-1; unclear D gene. Germline loops: CDR1 MNHEY, CDR2 SMNVEV (reference sequence). The CDR3 contains 13 residues. Trimming took 3 bases from V and 4 from J, leaving 7 bases between them. The CDR3, as DNA: TGTGCCAGCAGTTTCTCCGGTTACAATGAGCAGTTCTTC. Protein product: CASSFSGYNEQFF.

The V call is TRBV7-9, the J call TRBJ2-5; D is ambiguous. V gave up 7 bases and J gave up 5 bases, with 17 bases separating them. CDR1 is SEHNR and CDR2 is FQNEAQ in the germline V gene (reference sequence). The CDR3 is made up of 14 amino acids. CDR3 sequence: CASTRWQAEETQYF. The CDR3 DNA reads TGTGCCAGCACCCGGTGGCAGGCAGAGGAGACCCAGTACTTC.

The chain combines TRBV7-9 with TRBJ2-7, with D unresolved. Deletions cut 2 bases from V and 6 bases from J, with 5 bases between. The CDR3 totals 11 residues. Germline CDR1 is SEHNR and CDR2 is FQNEAQ (reference sequence). DNA for the CDR3: TGTGCCAGCAGCTTAAATGTCGAGCAGTACTTC. This encodes CASSLNVEQYF.

The rearrangement links TRBV7-3 to TRBJ1-1, with D unresolved. This CDR3 has 14 residues. Germline-derived CDR1 and CDR2 are SGHTA and FQGTGA. Trimming took 6 bases from V and 4 from J, leaving 15 bases between them. This CDR3 reads CASRPTPRGTEAFF. CDR3 in DNA: TGTGCCAGCAGACCTACTCCCCGGGGCACTGAAGCTTTCTTT.

V is TRBV10-3 and J is TRBJ2-3; TRBD2 is a possible D gene (6 bases). The CDR3 is 14 amino acids. Trimming stripped 6 bases from V and 0 bases from J, with 10 bases between. Germline values: CDR1 ENHRY, CDR2 SYGVKD. CDR3 coding DNA: TGTGCCATCAGCGGGACTTCAAGCACAGATACGCAGTATTTT. Translating it yields CAISGTSSTDTQYF.

V and J are TRBV7-2 and TRBJ1-5; D possibly corresponds to TRBD1 (6 bases). Trimming removed 5 bases from V and 5 bases from J, with 16 bases in between. This CDR3 comprises 15 residues. CDR1 SGHTA and CDR2 FQGNSA come from the germline V gene. The CDR3, as DNA: TGTGCCAGCAGCCCCGAAGGGGGGCAGGATCAGCCCCAGCATTTT. Translated, it gives CASSPEGGQDQPQHF.

The rearrangement links TRBV19 to TRBJ1-1, with 8 bases that match TRBD1. The junction had 9 bases not matched to a gene; V was cut back by 5 bases and J by 7 bases. Germline V lookup: CDR1 LNHDA, CDR2 SQIVND (reference sequence). The CDR3 is 14 amino acids. CDR3 coding DNA: TGTGCCAGTAGTCCCGCGGACAGGGCGGGTGAAGCTTTCTTT. This gives the protein CASSPADRAGEAFF.

About this clone itself: Its ends do not fully match the called genes, so a read error is possible. The chain links TRBV10-1 to TRBJ2-1; D uncertain. This CDR3 is built from 11 residues. CDR1 WNHNN and CDR2 SYGVQD come from the germline V gene (reference sequence). CDR3 amino acids: CARSGVDEQFF. The CDR3 nucleotides are TGCGCCAGGAGTGGCGTGGATGAGCAGTTCTTC.

This sequence joins TRBV15 and TRBJ1-1; 8 nucleotides match TRBD1. CDR3 length: 15 amino acids. Germline CDR1 and CDR2: LNHNV and YYDKDF (reference sequence). The V segment lost 5 bases and the J segment 1 base; nucleotides outside the gene matches: 6. The CDR3 region is CATSGAGTGNTEAFF. CDR3 DNA: TGTGCCACCAGCGGGGCCGGGACAGGGAACACTGAAGCTTTCTTT. Using reference TRBV15 and TRBJ1-1 for the parts outside the CDR3, the full variable domain is DAMVIQNPRYQVTQFGKPVTLSCSQTLNHNVMYWYQQKSSQAPKLLFHYYDKDFNNEADTPDNFQSRRPNTSFCFLDIRSPGLGDTAMYLCATSGAGTGNTEAFFGQGTRLTVV.

The CDR3 DNA reads as TGCGCCAGCAGCTTGGCGGGACAGGGAAATGAGCAGTTCTTC. Translation: CASSLAGQGNEQFF. V usage is TRBV5-1 and J usage is TRBJ2-1; 9 bases agree with TRBD1. V shed 0 bases, J shed 7 bases, and the junction held 2 bases outside the gene matches. This CDR3 comprises 14 residues. The germline V gene has CDR1 SGHRS and CDR2 YFSETQ.

This chain joins TRBV7-2 and TRBJ2-1; 9 positions agree with TRBD2. The CDR3 runs 15 residues. CDR1 is SGHTA and CDR2 is FQGNSA in the germline V gene. Losses at the gene ends were 2 bases for V and 9 bases for J; bases not matched to a gene: 8. Here the CDR3 reads CASSLRRGGLGEQFF. In DNA, the CDR3 is TGTGCCAGCAGCTTAAGGCGGGGGGGCCTCGGTGAGCAGTTCTTC.

The chain is built from TRBV5-6 and TRBJ1-5; no definite D call. Trimming left V 4 bases short and J 5 bases short, with 10 bases between. Germline V gene lookup returns CDR1 SGHDT and CDR2 YYEEEE. This CDR3 contains 13 residues. CDR3 DNA sequence: TGTGCCAGCAGCCTCCGTTCTGATCAGCCCCAGCATTTT. Amino acids: CASSLRSDQPQHF.

The V gene is TRBV28, the J gene TRBJ1-2; D possibly corresponds to TRBD1 (5 bases). V dropped 5 bases and J dropped 8 bases, with 24 bases sitting between them. This CDR3 contains 16 residues. Germline loops: CDR1 MDHEN, CDR2 SYDVKM. The CDR3 reads CASSLPVGQAFRGYTF. In DNA, the CDR3 is TGTGCCAGCAGTCTACCGGTCGGACAAGCCTTTAGGGGCTACACCTTC.

The V gene is TRBV7-9, the J gene TRBJ1-2, with 7 bases matching TRBD1. After removal of 3 bases from V and 7 bases from J, the junction contained 8 bases not matched to a gene. CDR3 size: 14 residues. Per the germline V gene, CDR1 is SEHNR and CDR2 is FQNEAQ (reference sequence). CDR3 region: CASSLTGTYGGYTF. The CDR3, as DNA: TGTGCCAGCAGCTTGACAGGGACATATGGTGGCTACACCTTC.

This chain uses TRBV15 with TRBJ1-2; 8 bases agree with TRBD1. Losses at the gene ends were 0 bases for V and 4 bases for J; bases not matched to a gene: 1. The CDR3 totals 14 residues. CDR1 and CDR2 from the germline V gene are LNHNV and YYDKDF (reference sequence). The CDR3 DNA sequence: TGTGCCACCAGCAGAGAGGGGACAGGCTATGGCTACACCTTC. As protein: CATSREGTGYGYTF.

V is TRBV18 and J is TRBJ1-1; tentatively, D is TRBD1 (5 bases). Trimming took 3 bases from V and 11 from J, leaving 37 bases between them. This CDR3 has 20 residues. The germline gives CDR1 KGHSH, CDR2 LQKENI. The CDR3 nucleotides read TGTGCCAGCTCACCGTTAAAACGAAGTTTATTTATGCCAGGGAGCGGGGTGGCTTTCTTT. It specifies CASSPLKRSLFMPGSGVAFF. Looking up the rest from reference TRBV18 and TRBJ1-1 gives the full variable domain: NAGVMQNPRHLVRRRGQEARLRCSPMKGHSHVYWYRQLPEEGLKFMVYLQKENIIDESGMPKERFSAEFPKEGPSILRIQQVVRGDSAAYFCASSPLKRSLFMPGSGVAFFGQGTRLTVV.